Listed below are T cell receptor beta chains from one sample, sequenced in a study of blood T cell repertoires in COVID-19. This table comes from immunoSEQ multiplex PCR, and its TCRdb copy is limited to in-frame clones, with some not included. Of approximately 280,000 clones listed, less than 85% are singletons. The sample taken for sequencing was peripheral blood. The receptors stem from a human donor with COVID-19, enrolled during active disease. The donor label of this sample is uncertain. Both conserved end residues are part of each CDR3. D genes are given only for firm matches. A clone size is listed for some rows: how often the clone was seen (once, few, many), or a class if it is expanded.

CASSRQQGRVGYTF	TGTGCCAGCAGCCGCCAACAGGGTCGGGTCGGCTACACCTTC	TRBJ1-2	TRBV3-1/TRBV3-2	-	-
CASSSLGTQSTDTQYF	TGTGCCAGCAGTTCCCTCGGGACTCAGAGCACAGATACGCAGTATTTT	TRBJ2-3	TRBV28	-	-
CASGYGAGEGDTQYF	TGTGCTAGTGGTTACGGAGCGGGAGAAGGGGATACGCAGTATTTT	TRBJ2-3	TRBV12-5	-	TRBD2
CASSQEDRGTYEQYF	TGCGCCAGCAGCCAAGAAGACAGGGGTACCTACGAGCAGTACTTC	TRBJ2-7	TRBV4-3	-	TRBD1
CASSPSEDRRKLFF	TGTGCCAGCAGTCCATCCGAGGACAGAAGGAAACTGTTTTTT	TRBJ1-4	TRBV6-5	few	-
CASSLGQGFNEQFF	TGTGCCAGCAGCTTGGGCCAGGGATTCAATGAGCAGTTCTTC	TRBJ2-1	TRBV7-9	-	-
CASSPPAGTPTEAFF	TGTGCCAGCAGTCCACCCGCCGGGACACCCACTGAAGCTTTCTTT	TRBJ1-1	TRBV28	-	-
CASSRGQGTTEAFF	TGTGCCAGCAGCCGGGGACAGGGGACAACTGAAGCTTTCTTT	TRBJ1-1	TRBV9	-	TRBD1
CASRGAGGSNQPQHF	TGTGCCAGCAGGGGGGCAGGGGGGAGCAATCAGCCCCAGCATTTT	TRBJ1-5	TRBV6-5	-	TRBD1
CASSPTSTQETQYF	TGTGCCAGCAGCCCTACTAGCACCCAAGAGACCCAGTACTTC	TRBJ2-5	TRBV3-1/TRBV3-2	once	-
CASRKAGVTDTQYF	TGTGCCAGCCGAAAAGCGGGAGTCACAGATACGCAGTATTTT	TRBJ2-3	TRBV6-6	-	TRBD2
CASTRTGTGSYEQYF	TGCGCCAGCACCCGGACCGGGACAGGCTCCTACGAGCAGTACTTC	TRBJ2-7	TRBV5-1	-	TRBD1
CASSLVGLENTAYF	TGTGCCAGCAGTTTAGTGGGACTCGAGAATACCGCGTACTTC	TRBJ2-7	TRBV28	-	-
CASSEFPTDTQYF	TGCGCCAGCAGCGAGTTCCCCACAGATACGCAGTATTTT	TRBJ2-3	TRBV5-1	few	-
CAFTRGTEAFF	TGTGCCTTTACACGGGGCACTGAAGCTTTCTTT	TRBJ1-1	TRBV30	-	-
CASSSWSSGRVYEQFF	TGTGCCAGCAGCTCCTGGTCTAGCGGGAGGGTTTATGAGCAGTTCTTC	TRBJ2-1	TRBV7-9	once	TRBD2
CASSAGLAGAAEQYF	TGTGCCAGCAGTGCAGGACTAGCGGGAGCGGCCGAGCAGTACTTC	TRBJ2-7	TRBV28	-	TRBD2
CASSPHAATNEKLFF	TGTGCCAGCAGCCCTCACGCGGCCACTAATGAAAAACTGTTTTTT	TRBJ1-4	TRBV3-1/TRBV3-2	-	-
CASSISGVNTEAFF	TGTGCCAGTAGTATTTCGGGGGTGAACACTGAAGCTTTCTTT	TRBJ1-1	TRBV19	-	-
CASSLSYEQYF	TGTGCCAGCAGCCTAAGCTACGAGCAGTACTTC	TRBJ2-7	TRBV7-9	-	-
CASKGAVADTQYF	TGTGCCAGTAAGGGGGCAGTCGCAGATACGCAGTATTTT	TRBJ2-3	TRBV19	-	TRBD1
CASSEIGTVARWTNEKLFF	TGTGCCAGCAGTGAAATTGGGACAGTTGCTCGGTGGACTAATGAAAAACTGTTTTTT	TRBJ1-4	TRBV2	once	TRBD1
CASSVLDTNTGELFF	TGTGCCAGCAGCGTACTAGATACGAACACCGGGGAGCTGTTTTTT	TRBJ2-2	TRBV9	-	-
CASSHRGTGREQYF	TGTGCCAGCAGCCACCGGGGGACCGGGCGCGAGCAGTACTTC	TRBJ2-7	TRBV13	-	-
CTSSYELAGDKSYEQYF	TGCACCAGCAGCTACGAGCTAGCGGGAGATAAATCCTACGAGCAGTACTTC	TRBJ2-7	TRBV1	-	-
CASSLRLGAYGYTF	TGTGCCAGCAGCCTCCGACTTGGGGCCTATGGCTACACCTTC	TRBJ1-2	TRBV6-5	-	-
CASSSQDKGEQYF	TGTGCCAGCAGCTCACAGGATAAAGGAGAGCAGTACTTC	TRBJ2-7	TRBV7-3	once	-
CASSSRGLAAYEQYF	TGTGCCAGCAGCTCTCGTGGACTAGCAGCCTACGAGCAGTACTTC	TRBJ2-7	TRBV5-6	-	TRBD2
CASSLALGGQPQHF	TGTGCCAGCAGCTTAGCGCTGGGGGGGCAGCCCCAGCATTTT	TRBJ1-5	TRBV7-2	-	-
CASSERYNEQFF	TGTGCCAGCAGTGAGCGATACAATGAGCAGTTCTTC	TRBJ2-1	TRBV6-1	-	-
CASSEASNRPYEQYF	TGTGCCAGCAGTGAAGCGTCGAACAGGCCCTACGAGCAGTACTTC	TRBJ2-7	TRBV6-1	-	-
CASGFSSVHNEQFF	TGTGCTAGTGGTTTCTCGTCGGTCCACAATGAGCAGTTCTTC	TRBJ2-1	TRBV12-5	few	-
CASSLNDTPTGTDQETQYF	TGCGCCAGCAGTCTCAACGATACGCCCACAGGGACAGACCAAGAGACCCAGTACTTC	TRBJ2-5	TRBV23-1	-	TRBD1
CASSFGLAGAQTQYF	TGTGCCAGCAGCTTCGGACTAGCGGGTGCACAGACCCAGTACTTC	TRBJ2-5	TRBV7-6	-	TRBD2
CASSLWTGTSYEQYF	TGTGCCAGCAGTTTGTGGACCGGGACTAGCTACGAGCAGTACTTC	TRBJ2-7	TRBV28	-	TRBD2
CASTQAGGGTDTQYF	TGTGCCAGCACCCAGGCAGGGGGCGGCACAGATACGCAGTATTTT	TRBJ2-3	TRBV28	-	TRBD1
CASSYSGSNYNEQFF	TGCGCCAGCAGCTATAGCGGGAGTAACTACAATGAGCAGTTCTTC	TRBJ2-1	TRBV5-1	-	TRBD2